This T cell receptor (beta chain) derives from a study of T cells in Graves' hyperthyroidism and ophthalmopathy. Study at large: Peripheral blood was secured at the point of initial diagnosis, before any treatment. Study-wide results and limits: Blood samples included most of the expanded thyroid clonotypes exceeding 0.001. Before onset, ophthalmopathy was predicted by the model a median about 6.2 months earlier.

The investigators amplified TCR beta CDR3 regions from RNA transcripts. A first-round RT-PCR of the TCR CDR3 used the HTBI primer set. TCRdb fed the multiplex PCR reads into MiXCR, producing one record per CDR3 protein. The data contain 450,000 to 650,000 distinct CDR3 sequences, approximately 15% of them seen just once; the ten biggest clones take up about 6.6%. This clonotype occurred many times. Antigen unknown. The CDR3 loop spans 15 amino acids. Germline values: CDR1 MDHEN, CDR2 SYDVKM. V lost 2 bases and J lost 0, with 11 bases in between. The source is a woman between 18 and 30 years old with Graves' ophthalmopathy. Sequences were obtained from blood. The rearrangement links TRBV28 to TRBJ2-7, with D tentatively TRBD1 (5 bases). This CDR3 is CASSLETAGSYEQYF. For the CDR3, the DNA is TGTGCCAGCAGTTTAGAGACAGCTGGCTCCTACGAGCAGTACTTC.